Described below is a single T cell receptor beta chain sequence and its context. The antigen remains undetermined. This CDR3 is built from 15 residues. Losses at the gene ends were 5 bases for V and 1 base for J; bases not matched to a gene: 5. The V gene's germline CDR1 is SGHVS and CDR2 FQNEAQ. The data stem from a study of OX40 agonist ivuxolimab in advanced cancers. On the study more broadly: Patients were around 83% male with ages roughly 20 to 85, mean approximately 55.

The repertoire was sequenced with immunoSEQ multiplex PCR; TCRdb's copy has only in-frame clones and lacks some. The sample holds 65,000 to 75,000 clones, 82% seen once. General study results and limits: What antigens the expanded peripheral T cells recognized was never established. Normalized expansion of T-cell clones was also low for some nonresponders.

This clonotype was obtained from an adult with an advanced solid tumor such as melanoma, head and neck, liver or kidney cancer. V gene TRBV7-8 combines with J gene TRBJ1-1; 9 nucleotides agree with TRBD1. Material: CD4+ or CD8+ T cells sorted from blood, obtained in a trial of the OX40 agonist ivuxolimab. The CDR3 sequence is CASSPAQGANTEAFF. CDR3 nucleotides: TGTGCCAGCAGCCCAGCACAGGGGGCGAACACTGAAGCTTTCTTT. Using reference TRBV7-8 and TRBJ1-1 for the parts outside the CDR3, the full variable domain is GAGVSQSPRYKVAKRGQDVALRCDPISGHVSLFWYQQALGQGPEFLTYFQNEAQLDKSGLPSDRFFAERPEGSVSTLKIQRTQQEDSAVYLCASSPAQGANTEAFFGQGTRLTVV.